This entry describes one TCR beta chain. The antigen is undetermined. The entry originates in a study of monozygotic twins with cystic fibrosis. Germline CDR1 is SGHAT and CDR2 is FQNNGV. The CDR3 extends over 14 amino acids. The V gene end was trimmed by 5 bases and the J gene end by 5 bases; junction bases not matched to a gene: 8. Clones were sequenced by immunoSEQ multiplex PCR, and TCRdb holds only the in-frame ones, with some missing. The table records approximately 14,000 clones, 75% to 90% of them present only once. Study-wide points: J usage was most co-twin-similar in 8 of 16 pairs, V in 13.

This clonotype originated in a boy between 10 and 17 years old with cystic fibrosis. The chain couples TRBV11-2 to TRBJ1-1; TRBD1 matches 7 bases. The sequenced sample consisted of blood. The CDR3 is CASSPLQGRTEAFF. CDR3 DNA sequence: TGTGCCAGCAGCCCTTTACAGGGGAGGACTGAAGCTTTCTTT.